This TCR beta chain was sequenced for a study of blood T cell repertoires in COVID-19. In the study overall: Sites in the United States, Italy and Spain provided acute and convalescent COVID-19 samples. T cells, B-cell-depleted T cells, or PBMCs provided the cDNA or gDNA that served as material.

Original methodology: Reference gene primer amplification in the assay estimated nucleated cell counts. Libraries were prepared by immunoSEQ multiplex PCR; TCRdb keeps only in-frame clonotypes and omits some of them. The V and J calls and clone size were taken over from that table, and D and trimming were inferred from the DNA. The repertoire includes about 260,000 clones, around 89% of them detected once, and roughly 3.9% sits in the top ten. Sequenced sample: peripheral blood. The receptor was isolated from a man in his 60s who had recovered from COVID-19.

This chain's CDR3 is CASSPGTVNSPLHF. CDR3 nucleotides: TGTGCCAGCAGCCCCGGGACAGTTAATTCACCCCTCCACTTT. The rearrangement joins TRBV9 to TRBJ1-6, with 7 bases that match TRBD1. This CDR3 comprises 14 residues. Trimming took 4 bases from V and 6 from J; bases not matched to a gene: 4. CDR1 is SGDLS and CDR2 is YYNGEE in the germline V gene.